These 27 T cell receptor beta chains came from one sample sequenced in a study of shared clonotypes between healthy human individuals. Using immunoSEQ multiplex PCR, the repertoire was profiled, and TCRdb retains in-frame clones only, with some absent. This sample carries approximately 1,000,000 clones, approximately 77% of them seen once, and the ten largest clones take over 0.8%. Sequencing was carried out using memory CD4+ T cells from PBMCs. Regarding subset: CD45RA-negative fraction. Receptor source: a man younger than 35 in good health. Some clones in this sample may be carry-over from other donors' samples.

This clone showed up just a few times. The chain employs TRBV19 and TRBJ2-7, with D perhaps TRBD1 (6 bases). Trimming left V 3 bases short and J 4 bases short, with 10 bases between. Per germline, CDR1 LNHDA and CDR2 SQIVND (reference sequence). This CDR3 is built from 13 residues. The CDR3 reads CASSIGGLYEQYF. CDR3 in DNA: TGTGCCAGTAGTATTGGGGGCCTGTACGAGCAGTACTTC. Based on the CDR3 plus reference TRBV19 and TRBJ2-7, the full variable domain is DGGITQSPKYLFRKEGQNVTLSCEQNLNHDAMYWYRQDPGQGLRLIYYSQIVNDFQKGDIAEGYSVSREKKESFPLTVTSAQKNPTAFYLCASSIGGLYEQYFGPGTRLTVT.

This sequence joins TRBV5-1 and TRBJ2-1; 10 bases match TRBD1. CDR1 is SGHRS, CDR2 YFSETQ, per germline. The CDR3 is made up of 13 amino acids. Germline trimming cut 4 bases from V and 10 bases from J; bases unmatched to any gene: 5. The CDR3 is CASSGDRGREQFF. DNA for the CDR3: TGCGCCAGCAGCGGGGACAGGGGCAGGGAGCAGTTCTTC.

The chain combines TRBV2 with TRBJ2-3; D possibly corresponds to TRBD2 (6 bases). Germline V gene lookup returns CDR1 SNHLY and CDR2 FYNNEI. The CDR3 spans 14 residues. The V end lost 5 bases, the J end lost 2 bases, and 11 bases lay between the germline ends. In DNA form, the CDR3 reads TGTGCCAGCAGTCGGGACTTTTACACAGATACGCAGTATTTT. Translated, it gives CASSRDFYTDTQYF.

V is TRBV5-1 and J is TRBJ2-3; D not certain. Germline-derived CDR1 and CDR2 are SGHRS and YFSETQ. This CDR3 has 15 amino acids. The V gene lost 7 bases and the J gene lost 2 bases, with 17 bases spanning the gap. CDR3 residues: CASFEAGANTDTQYF. The CDR3 region has the DNA TGCGCCAGCTTCGAGGCAGGCGCCAACACAGATACGCAGTATTTT.

This rearrangement joins TRBV6-4 to TRBJ2-3; a weak D match, TRBD2 (5 bases). The V gene lost 2 bases and the J gene lost 4 bases, with 10 bases spanning the gap. CDR3 length: 14 residues. The germline V gene encodes CDR1 MRHNA and CDR2 SNTAGT. DNA for the CDR3: TGTGCCAGCAGTGACGGGGAGTCCGCAGATACGCAGTATTTT. This encodes CASSDGESADTQYF.

CDR3 residues: CASSNQSPPGELFF. CDR3 in DNA: TGTGCCAGCAGCAATCAGTCCCCCCCCGGGGAGCTGTTTTTT. The chain combines TRBV7-9 with TRBJ2-2; D is unclear. Trimming removed 5 bases from V and 6 bases from J, with 13 bases in between. The germline gives CDR1 SEHNR, CDR2 FQNEAQ (reference sequence). The CDR3 runs 14 residues.

In regard to this clone: The sample holds other DNA sequences that translate to the same CDR3. The chain combines TRBV28 with TRBJ1-2, with D perhaps matching TRBD1 (6 bases). Germline loops: CDR1 MDHEN, CDR2 SYDVKM. V was trimmed by 6 bases and J by 2 bases, leaving 10 bases between them. The CDR3 contains 13 residues. For the CDR3, the DNA is TGTGCCAGCAGACTTACAGGGAACTATGGCTACACCTTC. Residues: CASRLTGNYGYTF.

CDR3 loop: CSAAGDRYEQYF. DNA for the CDR3: TGCAGCGCCGCCGGCGACCGCTACGAGCAGTACTTC. V usage is TRBV29-1 and J usage is TRBJ2-7; D call uncertain. Germline loops: CDR1 SQVTM, CDR2 ANQGSEA. This CDR3 comprises 12 residues. V was pared by 7 bases and J by 3 bases, with 13 bases between.

This clone has ten or more counts. V usage is TRBV6-6 and J usage is TRBJ2-5; 10 bases are shared with TRBD1. J was trimmed by 4 bases and V by 5 bases; bases with no gene match: 10. Germline CDR1 MNHNY, CDR2 SVGAGI (reference sequence). The CDR3 totals 16 residues. The CDR3, as DNA: TGTGCCAGCAGTCGACAGGGGGCGGCCGGGGGAGAGACCCAGTACTTC. Amino acids: CASSRQGAAGGETQYF.

CDR3 in DNA: TGTGCCAGCAGTTTATTGGGGAGGGTGAACACTGAAGCTTTCTTT. It yields the protein CASSLLGRVNTEAFF. V is TRBV28 and J is TRBJ1-1; no firm D call. CDR1 and CDR2 from the germline V gene are MDHEN and SYDVKM. Trimming removed 1 base at V and 0 bases at J, with 9 bases between. The CDR3 has 15 amino acids.

The genes are TRBV29-1 and TRBJ2-7; TRBD2 agrees at 7 bases. There are 13 residues in the CDR3. V was clipped by 4 bases and J by 1 base; unmatched bases: 4. The germline V gene encodes CDR1 SQVTM and CDR2 ANQGSEA. Here the CDR3 reads CSVGGTMSYEQYF. CDR3 sequence (DNA): TGCAGCGTTGGTGGGACTATGTCCTACGAGCAGTACTTC.

The chain joins TRBV5-1 to TRBJ2-2; TRBD2 might be the D (6 bases). The CDR3 loop spans 16 amino acids. Germline V CDR1 and CDR2: SGHRS, YFSETQ. V lost 4 bases and J lost 4, with 17 bases in between. In nucleotides, the CDR3 is TGCGCCAGCAGCAGAGTAGCGGAAGCGGTCACCGGGGAGCTGTTTTTT. Residues: CASSRVAEAVTGELFF.

The CDR3 DNA reads TGCAGCGTTGAACACAACTATGGCTACACCTTC. It specifies CSVEHNYGYTF. The V and J genes are TRBV29-1 and TRBJ1-2, with no clear D. Trimming removed 2 bases from V and 2 bases from J, with 3 bases in between. There are 11 residues in the CDR3. Germline values: CDR1 SQVTM, CDR2 ANQGSEA.

The rearrangement joins TRBV5-1 to TRBJ1-1, with D tentatively TRBD1 (6 bases). The CDR3 loop spans 14 amino acids. From germline, CDR1 is SGHRS and CDR2 YFSETQ. The ends were cut back, 6 bases at V and 3 bases at J, with 15 bases in the middle. The CDR3 sequence: CASTRQASDTEAFF. The CDR3 nucleotides read TGCGCCAGCACCCGACAGGCCTCCGACACTGAAGCTTTCTTT. The full variable domain, in which reference TRBV5-1 and TRBJ1-1 provide the parts outside the CDR3, is KAGVTQTPRYLIKTRGQQVTLSCSPISGHRSVSWYQQTPGQGLQFLFEYFSETQRNKGNFPGRFSGRQFSNSRSEMNVSTLELGDSALYLCASTRQASDTEAFFGQGTRLTVV.

The V and J genes are TRBV10-3 and TRBJ2-1; the match to TRBD2 covers 7 bases. The germline V gene has CDR1 ENHRY and CDR2 SYGVKD. After removal of 4 bases from V and 5 bases from J, the junction contained 11 bases not matched to a gene. The CDR3 is made up of 16 amino acids. The CDR3 here is CAISGFGTTKDNEQFF. In DNA, the CDR3 is TGTGCCATCAGTGGATTCGGGACTACCAAGGACAATGAGCAGTTCTTC.

The chain couples TRBV19 to TRBJ2-7, with 8 bases that match TRBD2. Germline V gene sequence: CDR1 LNHDA, CDR2 SQIVND (reference sequence). V trimming: 1 base; J trimming: 3 bases; junction bases outside the gene matches: 5. This CDR3 region has 15 residues. CDR3 bases: TGTGCCAGTAGTATAGGGGGACTAGGCGGCTACGAGCAGTACTTC. Protein sequence: CASSIGGLGGYEQYF.

This clone was counted a few times. The chain recombines TRBV18 with TRBJ2-7, with TRBD2 as a possible D gene (6 bases). V lost 0 bases and J 7 bases, leaving 13 bases between the germline ends. Germline assignment: CDR1 KGHSH and CDR2 LQKENI. This CDR3 spans 14 amino acids. The CDR3 here is CASSPPVAGREQYF. The CDR3 nucleotides read TGTGCCAGCTCACCACCGGTCGCGGGGCGGGAGCAGTACTTC.

V gene TRBV7-2 combines with J gene TRBJ2-3; 9 bases fit TRBD1. The CDR3 spans 15 residues. V lost 6 bases, J lost 3 bases, and 7 bases stayed unmatched. Germline-derived CDR1 and CDR2 are SGHTA and FQGNSA. In DNA form, the CDR3 reads TGTGCCAGCAGGTCGCCGGGACAGGGAACAGATACGCAGTATTTT. Its protein is CASRSPGQGTDTQYF.

This clone was detected once. V usage is TRBV10-3 and J usage is TRBJ2-3; TRBD2 is a possible D gene (5 bases). Looked up from germline, CDR1 is ENHRY and CDR2 is SYGVKD. The CDR3 is made up of 13 amino acids. With 2 bases removed from V and 4 bases from J, the gap between germline ends came to 7 bases. CDR3 amino acids: CAISEAGPDTQYF. As DNA, the CDR3 is TGTGCCATCAGTGAGGCGGGCCCAGATACGCAGTATTTT.

This clone was seen more than once but under ten times. This sample includes further DNA sequences coding for the same CDR3. The chain joins TRBV6-5 to TRBJ1-5, with no clear D. The CDR3 consists of 15 residues. V was shortened by 0 bases and J by 3 bases, with 9 bases between the two germline ends. CDR1 is MNHEY and CDR2 is SVGAGI in the germline V gene. The CDR3 region is CASSYSVGSNQPQHF. The DNA of the CDR3 is TGTGCCAGCAGTTACTCGGTGGGATCCAATCAGCCCCAGCATTTT.

This clone was detected only once. This chain uses TRBV5-4 with TRBJ1-2; D perhaps matches TRBD1 (6 bases). Trimming stripped 2 bases from V and 3 bases from J, with 11 bases between. The CDR3 consists of 14 residues. The germline V gene encodes CDR1 SGHNT and CDR2 YYREEE (reference sequence). CDR3 protein: CASSLGGRDYGYTF. The CDR3 bases are TGTGCCAGCAGCTTAGGGGGGCGGGACTATGGCTACACCTTC.

The sample holds a few counts of this clone. The chain joins TRBV30 to TRBJ1-1; D uncertain. CDR3 length equals 11 residues. Germline assignment: CDR1 GTSNPN and CDR2 SVGIG (reference sequence). Trimming shortened V by 4 bases and J by 5 bases, and 8 bases separated the two germline ends. The CDR3, as DNA: TGTGCCTGGACTAAGAGGACTGAAGCTTTCTTT. Encoded protein: CAWTKRTEAFF.

This clone was found once. The chain employs TRBV29-1 and TRBJ1-2; D not certain. The CDR3 totals 13 residues. Trimming took 0 bases from V and 2 from J, leaving 7 bases between them. The germline V gene has CDR1 SQVTM and CDR2 ANQGSEA. The CDR3 here is CSVEDPTNYGYTF. DNA for the CDR3: TGCAGCGTTGAAGACCCGACAAACTATGGCTACACCTTC.

This clone has only one observation. The chain links TRBV5-1 to TRBJ2-1; 8 bases fit TRBD2. This CDR3 is built from 15 residues. J lost 2 bases, V lost 4 bases, and 5 bases had no gene match. From germline, CDR1 is SGHRS and CDR2 YFSETQ. In DNA, the CDR3 is TGCGCCAGCAGCCTTAGCGGGGAGGCCTACAATGAGCAGTTCTTC. Encoded protein: CASSLSGEAYNEQFF.

This chain links TRBV5-1 with TRBJ2-5, with D uncertain. This CDR3 is 14 amino acids long. V gave up 0 bases and J gave up 5 bases, with 11 bases separating them. Germline assignment: CDR1 SGHRS and CDR2 YFSETQ. DNA of the CDR3: TGCGCCAGCAGCTTGGTAGAGGCAGAGGAGACCCAGTACTTC. Protein product: CASSLVEAEETQYF.

DNA of the CDR3: TGTGCCACCACCGGCGGTCGGGGAAGCACAGATACGCAGTATTTT. This translates into CATTGGRGSTDTQYF. The V gene is TRBV7-9, the J gene TRBJ2-3; the D gene is possibly TRBD2 (5 bases). Trimming cost V 10 bases and J 0 bases, with 17 bases left between them. Germline CDR1 reads SEHNR; CDR2 reads FQNEAQ (reference sequence). The CDR3 loop spans 15 amino acids.

The V and J genes are TRBV11-2 and TRBJ2-3; no reliable D call. The CDR3 is 15 residues long. The germline CDR1 and CDR2 sequences are SGHAT and FQNNGV. The germline V and J ends were trimmed by 5 bases and 3 bases, with 15 bases remaining between them. The CDR3: CASSSSFWMTDTQYF. CDR3 in DNA: TGTGCCAGCAGCAGTTCTTTTTGGATGACAGATACGCAGTATTTT. Supplemented by reference TRBV11-2 and TRBJ2-3, the full variable domain reads EAGVAQSPRYKIIEKRQSVAFWCNPISGHATLYWYQQILGQGPKLLIQFQNNGVVDDSQLPKDRFSAERLKGVDSTLKIQPAKLEDSAVYLCASSSSFWMTDTQYFGPGTRLTVL.